Sequencing of this T cell receptor beta chain was carried out in a study of blood T cell repertoires in COVID-19. Study information: Collection of acute and convalescent COVID-19 samples took place in the United States, Italy and Spain. T cells, B-cell-depleted T cells, or PBMCs provided the cDNA or gDNA that served as material.

This clone turned up a few times. Original processing methods: Researchers report that nucleated cell counts were estimated from reference gene primer amplification. TCRdb's table, derived via immunoSEQ multiplex PCR, lists solely in-frame clones and lacks some. The DNA gave D and trimming, while V, J and clone size come from that table. The sample includes 90,000 to 110,000 clones, about 76% of them seen just once. Trimming removed 3 bases from V and 7 bases from J; junction bases left unmatched: 4. The germline V gene has CDR1 SGHTA and CDR2 FQGTGA. The CDR3 loop spans 16 amino acids. The gene calls are TRBV7-3 and TRBJ2-1; 15 nucleotides align to TRBD2. Specimen: peripheral blood. This sequence originates from an elderly man with acute or convalescent COVID-19. CDR3 sequence: CASSFGLAGGINEQFF. The CDR3 DNA follows: TGTGCCAGCAGCTTTGGACTAGCGGGAGGGATAAATGAGCAGTTCTTC.